The next 32 T cell receptor beta chains were all read from a single sample in a study of cytomegalovirus exposure and HLA in healthy donors. PCR used 60 Vbeta primers and 13 Jbeta primers. Clones were sequenced by immunoSEQ multiplex PCR, and TCRdb holds only the in-frame ones, with some missing. The data hold over 150,000 clones, with 70% to 80% observed a single time. What was sequenced was PBMCs. These receptor sequences come from a young man in good health and CMV-seropositive.

This clone was seen just once. A junction boundary mismatches the germline segment, possibly from a read error. The chain has TRBV7-7 and TRBJ2-1, with 10 bases that match TRBD2. Germline V gene data show CDR1 as SSHAT and CDR2 as FNYEAQ (reference sequence). The CDR3 has 15 residues. This CDR3 reads CASSLTSGLYNEQFF. DNA for the CDR3: TGTGCTAGCAGCTTGACTAGCGGGTTATACAATGAGCAGTTCTTC.

The rearrangement uses TRBV5-1 and TRBJ2-5; D ambiguous. The CDR3 is made up of 14 amino acids. The V gene lost 1 base and the J gene lost 2 bases, with 9 bases spanning the gap. CDR1 and CDR2 from the germline V gene are SGHRS and YFSETQ. This chain's CDR3 is CASSLLVEQETQYF. Written as DNA, the CDR3 is TGCGCCAGCAGCTTGTTAGTAGAGCAAGAGACCCAGTACTTC.

The gene calls are TRBV5-4 and TRBJ1-2; 10 bases are a match to TRBD1. This CDR3 is built from 13 residues. V gave up 4 bases and J gave up 5 bases; unmatched junction bases: 2. Germline lookup yields CDR1 SGHNT and CDR2 YYREEE (reference sequence). The CDR3 reads CASSQDRGYGYTF. CDR3 in DNA: TGTGCCAGCAGCCAGGACAGGGGGTATGGCTACACCTTC.

The rearrangement uses TRBV4-2 and TRBJ2-1, with D maybe TRBD1 (5 bases). This CDR3 is 16 amino acids long. The V end was cut by 0 bases, the J end by 2 bases, with 11 bases between. CDR1 and CDR2 (germline): LGHNA, YNFKEQ. The DNA of the CDR3 is TGTGCCAGCAGCCAAGATCCAATAGGGGCCTACAATGAGCAGTTCTTC. Residues: CASSQDPIGAYNEQFF.

This sequence joins TRBV4-2 and TRBJ2-6; weak D call: TRBD1 (5 bases). This CDR3 region has 19 residues. Germline V gives CDR1 LGHNA, CDR2 YNFKEQ. V lost 0 bases to trimming and J lost 0 bases, with 15 bases between them. This CDR3 is CASSQDRRTITSGANVLTF. Here the CDR3 DNA reads TGTGCCAGCAGCCAAGATCGCAGGACAATCACCTCTGGGGCCAACGTCCTGACTTTC.

The CDR3 region is CASSPPGGGTEAFF. CDR3 nucleotide sequence: TGTGCCAGCTCACCACCGGGGGGGGGCACTGAAGCTTTCTTT. The chain recombines TRBV18 with TRBJ1-1; possibly TRBD1 for D (5 bases). Between the trimmed V and J ends, which lost 0 bases and 4 bases, there was a span of 9 bases. CDR3 length equals 14 residues. CDR1 is KGHSH, CDR2 LQKENI, per germline.

The chain carries TRBV5-1 and TRBJ1-5; the D gene is possibly TRBD1 (5 bases). There are 15 residues in the CDR3. Germline V CDR1 and CDR2: SGHRS, YFSETQ. Trimming removed 0 bases at V and 6 bases at J, with 13 bases between. CDR3 in DNA: TGCGCCAGCAGCTTGGGAGCGGGGGGAGGTCAGCCCCAGCATTTT. Residues: CASSLGAGGGQPQHF.

The genes are TRBV18 and TRBJ2-1, with D possibly TRBD2 on 5 matching bases. This CDR3 spans 17 amino acids. Germline V gives CDR1 KGHSH, CDR2 LQKENI. Trimming stripped 0 bases from V and 3 bases from J, with 15 bases between. In nucleotides, the CDR3 is TGTGCCAGCTCACCACCAGACGGGCTGGGAGACTACAATGAGCAGTTCTTC. It specifies CASSPPDGLGDYNEQFF.

The V gene is TRBV25-1, the J gene TRBJ2-7, with TRBD2 matching over 7 bases. V dropped 6 bases and J dropped 4; count of bases not matched to a gene: 9. This CDR3 comprises 14 residues. Germline CDR1 reads MGHDK; CDR2 reads SYGVNS. CDR3 sequence: CASSWAGALYEQYF. For the CDR3, the DNA is TGTGCCAGCAGCTGGGCGGGAGCATTATACGAGCAGTACTTC.

The sample holds a few counts of this clone. The chain is built from TRBV5-4 and TRBJ2-3; TRBD1 is a possible D gene (5 bases). This CDR3 comprises 14 residues. Deletions cut 3 bases from V and 0 bases from J, with 8 bases between. The germline V gene has CDR1 SGHNT and CDR2 YYREEE (reference sequence). CDR3 DNA: TGTGCCAGCAGCTCCCGACAGAGCACAGATACGCAGTATTTT. Translated, it gives CASSSRQSTDTQYF.

In nucleotides, the CDR3 is TGTGCCAGCAGCTTAGACGGGAGTGCGTCGAACGAGCAGTACTTC. The encoded protein is CASSLDGSASNEQYF. The V gene is TRBV7-9, the J gene TRBJ2-7, with D perhaps TRBD2 (6 bases). The CDR3 spans 15 residues. The V end was cut by 1 base, the J end by 5 bases, with 15 bases between. Germline V gene lookup returns CDR1 SEHNR and CDR2 FQNEAQ (reference sequence).

The gene calls are TRBV5-1 and TRBJ1-2, with a weak D call TRBD1 (6 bases). Germline V lookup: CDR1 SGHRS, CDR2 YFSETQ. The CDR3 runs 15 residues. V shed 4 bases and J shed 0 bases, with 13 bases lying between them. The CDR3 bases are TGCGCCAGCAGCCCTGGGACACCTGCTAACTATGGCTACACCTTC. Its protein product is CASSPGTPANYGYTF.

The V gene is TRBV14, the J gene TRBJ2-7; D call uncertain. V lost 0 bases to trimming and J lost 7 bases, with 13 bases between them. The CDR3 totals 14 residues. Germline-derived CDR1 and CDR2 are SGHDN and FVKESK. CDR3 loop: CASSQDLSWREQYF. The CDR3 DNA sequence: TGTGCCAGCAGCCAAGATCTTAGTTGGAGAGAGCAGTACTTC.

The gene calls are TRBV7-2 and TRBJ2-5; 8 bases line up with TRBD1. This CDR3 contains 15 residues. The V gene's germline CDR1 is SGHTA and CDR2 FQGNSA. With V trimmed by 1 base and J by 5 bases, 6 bases remained unmatched. The CDR3 region is CASSLDAGGLETQYF. The DNA for the CDR3 is TGTGCCAGCAGCTTAGATGCAGGGGGCCTTGAGACCCAGTACTTC. The full variable domain, in which reference TRBV7-2 and TRBJ2-5 provide the parts outside the CDR3, is GAGVSQSPSNKVTEKGKDVELRCDPISGHTALYWYRQSLGQGLEFLIYFQGNSAPDKSGLPSDRFSAERTGGSVSTLTIQRTQQEDSAVYLCASSLDAGGLETQYFGPGTRLLVL.

Here the CDR3 DNA reads TGTGCCAGCATGACGAAGCGGAGCACAGATACGCAGTATTTT. Translated, it gives CASMTKRSTDTQYF. The chain recombines TRBV5-4 with TRBJ2-3; the D gene is possibly TRBD2 (5 bases). V shed 6 bases and J shed 0 bases, with 11 bases lying between them. Germline V gene data show CDR1 as SGHNT and CDR2 as YYREEE (reference sequence). The CDR3 extends over 14 amino acids.

The chain employs TRBV9 and TRBJ1-3; 8 bases line up with TRBD1. CDR1 is SGDLS and CDR2 is YYNGEE in the germline V gene. This CDR3 is 17 amino acids long. V lost 0 bases and J lost 1; bases outside the gene matches: 6. Here the CDR3 reads CASSVGVQGASGNTIYF. The CDR3 DNA is TGTGCCAGCAGCGTAGGCGTGCAGGGGGCTTCTGGAAACACCATATATTTT.

CDR3 amino acids: CASSPTDRGNTEAFF. The CDR3 DNA follows: TGTGCCAGTAGTCCCACGGACAGGGGGAACACTGAAGCTTTCTTT. J is TRBJ1-1 and V is TRBV19; 9 nucleotides line up with TRBD1. Germline CDR1 LNHDA, CDR2 SQIVND (reference sequence). J lost 1 base, V lost 5 bases, and 5 bases had no gene match. The CDR3 contains 15 residues.

The chain couples TRBV10-3 to TRBJ2-1; 11 nucleotides match TRBD1. This CDR3 contains 16 residues. CDR1 and CDR2 (germline): ENHRY, SYGVKD. Unmatched junction bases numbered 8, after V lost 6 bases and J lost 4 bases. The CDR3 region is CAIRSGTGGSYNEQFF. DNA of the CDR3: TGTGCCATCAGATCTGGGACAGGGGGTTCATACAATGAGCAGTTCTTC.

This chain uses TRBV15 with TRBJ2-3; 8 nucleotides align to TRBD1. V lost 5 bases, J lost 5 bases, and 6 bases stayed unmatched. The CDR3 totals 14 residues. Germline CDR1 LNHNV, CDR2 YYDKDF (reference sequence). The DNA for the CDR3 is TGTGCCACCAGCTGGGACAGGAGCGGAGATACGCAGTATTTT. Its translation is CATSWDRSGDTQYF.

This clone was recorded only once. The V call is TRBV28, the J call TRBJ2-1, with D possibly TRBD1 on 6 matching bases. The CDR3 is 15 residues long. V gave up 6 bases and J gave up 0 bases, with 12 bases separating them. CDR1 is MDHEN, CDR2 SYDVKM, per germline. This CDR3 is CASREQGSSYNEQFF. CDR3 nucleotides: TGTGCCAGCAGAGAACAGGGAAGCTCCTACAATGAGCAGTTCTTC.

J is TRBJ1-5 and V is TRBV11-2; perhaps TRBD1 as D (5 bases). The V end lost 5 bases, the J end lost 11 bases, and 16 bases lay between the germline ends. The CDR3 has 13 amino acids. CDR1 SGHAT and CDR2 FQNNGV come from the germline V gene. The CDR3 region is CASSPAGGNSQHF. The CDR3 nucleotides are TGTGCCAGCAGCCCCGCCGGGGGAAACTCCCAGCATTTT.

The chain is built from TRBV4-2 and TRBJ2-2; TRBD1 matches 10 bases. CDR3 length equals 16 residues. Germline trimming cut 3 bases from V and 4 bases from J; bases unmatched to any gene: 5. The germline gives CDR1 LGHNA, CDR2 YNFKEQ. CDR3 DNA: TGTGCCAGCAGCCAGCCCGGGACAGGGGTCACCGGGGAGCTGTTTTTT. Translated, it gives CASSQPGTGVTGELFF.

DNA of the CDR3: TGTGCCAGCAGCATGACTAGCGGGGTTTCCTACGAGCAGTACTTC. This codes for CASSMTSGVSYEQYF. This sequence joins TRBV11-1 and TRBJ2-7; TRBD2 aligns across 11 bases. The germline gives CDR1 SGHAT, CDR2 FQDESV (reference sequence). The CDR3 consists of 15 residues. Unmatched junction bases numbered 4, after V lost 5 bases and J lost 1 base.

The rearrangement joins TRBV7-2 to TRBJ2-7; TRBD1 is a possible D gene (5 bases). CDR3 length equals 13 residues. The V end was cut by 7 bases, the J end by 5 bases, with 15 bases between. Germline CDR1 and CDR2: SGHTA and FQGNSA. The CDR3 DNA is TGTGCCAGCACCCCGTATTGGGGCGACGAGCAGTACTTC. Amino acid sequence: CASTPYWGDEQYF.

V and J are TRBV6-6 and TRBJ1-6; a possible D gene is TRBD1 (6 bases). This CDR3 has 14 residues. Trimming took 6 bases from V and 7 from J, leaving 13 bases between them. In germline, CDR1 is MNHNY, CDR2 SVGAGI (reference sequence). Written as DNA, the CDR3 is TGTGCCAGCAGGAAAGACAGGACCAATTCACCCCTCCACTTT. Protein product: CASRKDRTNSPLHF.

J is TRBJ2-7 and V is TRBV19; 15 nucleotides match TRBD2. V trimming: 5 bases; J trimming: 3 bases; junction bases outside the gene matches: 11. Germline CDR1 LNHDA, CDR2 SQIVND (reference sequence). The CDR3 loop spans 18 amino acids. The CDR3 sequence: CASSPGTSGRQRNYEQYF. The DNA for the CDR3 is TGTGCCAGTAGTCCCGGGACTAGCGGGAGGCAACGAAACTACGAGCAGTACTTC.

DNA of the CDR3: TGTGCCAGCAGCTTAGGAGGTAACTATGGCTACACCTTC. As protein: CASSLGGNYGYTF. The gene calls are TRBV7-9 and TRBJ1-2; D unclear. V lost 1 base, J lost 1 base, and 4 bases lay in between. Germline CDR1 is SEHNR and CDR2 is FQNEAQ (reference sequence). The CDR3 is 13 residues long.

The rearrangement uses TRBV4-1 and TRBJ2-3; 9 positions match TRBD1. In germline, CDR1 is MGHRA, CDR2 YSYEKL. The CDR3 has 16 amino acids. Trimming cost V 2 bases and J 3 bases; bases outside gene matches: 6. In DNA form, the CDR3 reads TGCGCCAGCAGCCAAATAAACAGGGGGCGGACAGATACGCAGTATTTT. Translating it yields CASSQINRGRTDTQYF.

The rearrangement links TRBV2 to TRBJ2-1; D ambiguous. Trimming stripped 2 bases from V and 0 bases from J, with 5 bases between. CDR3 size: 14 residues. Per germline, CDR1 SNHLY and CDR2 FYNNEI. The CDR3 spells CASSEHSSYNEQFF. The CDR3 DNA sequence: TGTGCCAGCAGTGAACATAGCTCCTACAATGAGCAGTTCTTC.

The chain combines TRBV12-5 with TRBJ2-5; 10 bases fit TRBD2. The CDR3 length is 17 residues. CDR1 is LGHNT, CDR2 FRNRAP, per germline. Trimming cost V 5 bases and J 5 bases; bases outside gene matches: 14. This CDR3 is CASGDGRLAGVRETQYF. DNA for the CDR3: TGTGCTAGTGGTGACGGGAGGCTAGCGGGAGTTCGGGAGACCCAGTACTTC. The full variable domain, rest sourced from reference TRBV12-5 and TRBJ2-5, is DARVTQTPRHKVTEMGQEVTMRCQPILGHNTVFWYRQTMMQGLELLAYFRNRAPLDDSGMPKDRFSAEMPDATLATLKIQPSEPRDSAVYFCASGDGRLAGVRETQYFGPGTRLLVL.

The V gene is TRBV6-5, the J gene TRBJ2-4; tentatively, D is TRBD1 (8 bases). The CDR3 runs 13 residues. Per germline, CDR1 MNHEY and CDR2 SVGAGI. Deletions cut 6 bases from V and 8 bases from J, with 14 bases between. Written as DNA, the CDR3 is TGTGCCAGCAGGAGGACAGGGAGGGACATTCAGTACTTC. Protein product: CASRRTGRDIQYF.

The chain carries TRBV28 and TRBJ2-7, with TRBD1 matching over 8 bases. CDR3 length: 15 residues. CDR1 and CDR2 (germline): MDHEN, SYDVKM. V lost 2 bases to trimming and J lost 1 base; unmatched junction nucleotides: 4. CDR3 in DNA: TGTGCCAGCAGTTTAATTCGGGACAGGTCCTACGAGCAGTACTTC. Residues: CASSLIRDRSYEQYF.